These 19 T cell receptor beta chains share one sample of origin, sequenced in a study of cytomegalovirus exposure and HLA in healthy donors. Primers for the PCR totalled 60 Vbeta and 13 Jbeta. TCRdb's copy holds only in-frame clones and misses some; the assay was immunoSEQ multiplex PCR. The sample comprises roughly 100,000 clones, 75% to 90% of which are singletons, and approximately 3.6% rests with the top ten. Sequenced sample: PBMCs. The receptors originated from a man aged 25 to 40 in good health and CMV-seronegative.

J is TRBJ1-2 and V is TRBV28; 8 nucleotides line up with TRBD1. V lost 5 bases to trimming and J lost 8 bases; unmatched junction nucleotides: 10. Germline CDR1 is MDHEN and CDR2 is SYDVKM. The CDR3 spans 14 residues. The CDR3 DNA follows: TGTGCCAGCAGTCCAGGGGGCGATATCCGGGGCTACACCTTC. It yields the protein CASSPGGDIRGYTF.

This rearrangement joins TRBV7-3 to TRBJ2-6; D unclear. The V gene lost 5 bases and the J gene lost 4 bases, with 9 bases spanning the gap. CDR3 length equals 14 residues. The germline gives CDR1 SGHTA, CDR2 FQGTGA. For the CDR3, the DNA is TGTGCCAGCAGCCTCCTGGGCGGGGCCAACGTCCTGACTTTC. This codes for CASSLLGGANVLTF.

The chain employs TRBV6-1 and TRBJ1-2; D is uncertain. The CDR3 is 13 residues long. Trimming took 3 bases from V and 5 from J, leaving 10 bases between them. Germline V gene lookup returns CDR1 MNHNS and CDR2 SASEGT. CDR3 bases: TGTGCCAGCAGTGAGCGGGGAAAATATGGCTACACCTTC. Its translation: CASSERGKYGYTF.

V usage is TRBV27 and J usage is TRBJ2-1; D unresolved. The V and J ends lost 4 bases and 6 bases respectively, with 13 bases between them. The V gene's germline CDR1 is MNHEY and CDR2 SMNVEV (reference sequence). This CDR3 is built from 14 residues. The CDR3 region is CASSSGPVGNEQFF. CDR3 in DNA: TGTGCCAGCAGTTCTGGGCCAGTTGGCAATGAGCAGTTCTTC.

This clone was recorded only once. V gene TRBV6-5 combines with J gene TRBJ2-7; tentatively, D is TRBD1 (6 bases). Trimming stripped 5 bases from V and 2 bases from J, with 13 bases between. Germline assignment: CDR1 MNHEY and CDR2 SVGAGI. This CDR3 comprises 14 residues. The CDR3 bases are TGTGCCAGCAGTAACGGTGGGGGCACCTACGAGCAGTACTTC. Translating gives CASSNGGGTYEQYF.

This clone was recorded only once. The rearrangement uses TRBV27 and TRBJ1-5; TRBD1 is a possible D gene (6 bases). V gave up 2 bases and J gave up 0 bases, with 14 bases separating them. From germline, CDR1 is MNHEY and CDR2 SMNVEV (reference sequence). The CDR3 extends over 17 amino acids. The CDR3 DNA reads TGTGCCAGCAGTTTAGCTGGCAGGGGCAATAGCAATCAGCCCCAGCATTTT. This encodes CASSLAGRGNSNQPQHF.

V gene TRBV2 combines with J gene TRBJ2-2; TRBD2 might be the D (7 bases). With 8 bases removed from V and 5 bases from J, the gap between germline ends came to 18 bases. This CDR3 region has 15 residues. Germline assignment: CDR1 SNHLY and CDR2 FYNNEI. The CDR3 coding sequence is TGTGCCAGCGATAGGGGGGGGCCGCGAACCGGGGAGCTGTTTTTT. Translating it yields CASDRGGPRTGELFF.

The chain couples TRBV9 to TRBJ2-5, with TRBD2 matching over 7 bases. J was trimmed by 5 bases and V by 0 bases; bases with no gene match: 7. Germline V lookup: CDR1 SGDLS, CDR2 YYNGEE. This CDR3 is built from 15 residues. CDR3 in amino acids: CASSVDKRGGETQYF. The CDR3, as DNA: TGTGCCAGCAGCGTAGATAAGCGGGGTGGCGAGACCCAGTACTTC.

This clone was seen a handful of times. The chain recombines TRBV13 with TRBJ2-5, with 7 nucleotides matching TRBD2. The CDR3 loop spans 14 amino acids. The trim removed 5 bases at V and 5 bases at J, leaving 8 bases unmatched. Germline CDR1 reads PRHDT; CDR2 reads FYEKMQ (reference sequence). CDR3 sequence (DNA): TGTGCCAGCAGCCCACGCCGGGGGGATGAGACCCAGTACTTC. Translation: CASSPRRGDETQYF.

This chain connects TRBV5-1 to TRBJ2-3, with 8 bases identical to TRBD2. CDR3 length equals 15 residues. CDR1 is SGHRS and CDR2 is YFSETQ in the germline V gene. The V and J ends lost 1 base and 0 bases, in that order; junction bases with no gene match: 1. The CDR3 spells CASSLPSGSTDTQYF. The CDR3 DNA reads as TGCGCCAGCAGCTTGCCTAGCGGGAGCACAGATACGCAGTATTTT.

The chain carries TRBV5-4 and TRBJ2-1; perhaps TRBD1 as D (5 bases). CDR1 is SGHNT and CDR2 is YYREEE in the germline V gene (reference sequence). Trimming removed 5 bases at V and 0 bases at J, with 18 bases between. CDR3 length: 17 amino acids. CDR3 coding DNA: TGTGCCAGCAGTTCCCCCTCTCACAGGAGCTCCTACAATGAGCAGTTCTTC. It specifies CASSSPSHRSSYNEQFF.

This clone showed up just once. The rearrangement joins TRBV15 to TRBJ2-7; no clear D gene. V lost 0 bases, J lost 4 bases, and 7 bases lay in between. CDR3 size: 13 residues. Germline V gene data show CDR1 as LNHNV and CDR2 as YYDKDF (reference sequence). CDR3: CATSRDRSYEQYF. The CDR3 region has the DNA TGTGCCACCAGCAGAGATCGGAGTTACGAGCAGTACTTC.

This clone was seen a few times. The chain employs TRBV4-1 and TRBJ1-4; maybe TRBD1 (6 bases). V gave up 1 base and J gave up 7 bases, with 13 bases separating them. The V gene's germline CDR1 is MGHRA and CDR2 YSYEKL. This CDR3 contains 15 residues. The DNA of the CDR3 is TGCGCCAGCAGCCAAGCTGGGCAGGGGTCTGAAAAACTGTTTTTT. It encodes CASSQAGQGSEKLFF.

V is TRBV30 and J is TRBJ2-2; D unresolved. CDR3 length equals 13 residues. With 5 bases removed from V and 6 bases from J, the gap between germline ends came to 13 bases. CDR1 is GTSNPN and CDR2 is SVGIG in the germline V gene (reference sequence). The CDR3 region has the DNA TGTGCCTGGGACCTTTCGGGTCCCGGGGAGCTGTTTTTT. This sequence encodes CAWDLSGPGELFF. Using reference TRBV30 and TRBJ2-2 for the parts outside the CDR3, the full variable domain is SQTIHQWPATLVQPVGSPLSLECTVEGTSNPNLYWYRQAAGRGLQLLFYSVGIGQISSEVPQNLSASRPQDRQFILSSKKLLLSDSGFYLCAWDLSGPGELFFGEGSRLTVL.

The gene calls are TRBV6-1 and TRBJ2-3; 7 bases agree with TRBD1. The CDR3 totals 14 residues. Losses at the gene ends were 5 bases for V and 2 bases for J; bases not matched to a gene: 4. Looked up from germline, CDR1 is MNHNS and CDR2 is SASEGT. CDR3 in amino acids: CASSWDRATDTQYF. The CDR3 DNA sequence: TGTGCCAGCAGTTGGGACAGAGCCACAGATACGCAGTATTTT.

The chain couples TRBV14 to TRBJ2-3; 7 bases map to TRBD2. This CDR3 region has 14 residues. In germline, CDR1 is SGHDN, CDR2 FVKESK. V shed 1 base, J shed 4 bases, and the junction held 2 bases outside the gene matches. The CDR3 loop reads CASSQGLAADTQYF. As DNA, the CDR3 is TGTGCCAGCAGCCAAGGACTAGCCGCAGATACGCAGTATTTT.

The J gene is TRBJ2-6, the V gene TRBV9; 7 positions agree with TRBD2. The J segment lost 2 bases and the V segment lost 6 bases, leaving 8 bases of the junction unmatched. Germline V gene lookup returns CDR1 SGDLS and CDR2 YYNGEE. This CDR3 comprises 16 residues. The CDR3 is CASTRGGGAGANVLTF. CDR3 DNA: TGTGCCAGCACCCGTGGGGGGGGAGCTGGGGCCAACGTCCTGACTTTC. Complete variable domain (other parts from reference TRBV9 and TRBJ2-6): DSGVTQTPKHLITATGQRVTLRCSPRSGDLSVYWYQQSLDQGLQFLIQYYNGEERAKGNILERFSAQQFPDLHSELNLSSLELGDSALYFCASTRGGGAGANVLTFGAGSRLTVL.

The chain joins TRBV5-1 to TRBJ2-7; the D gene is possibly TRBD2 (6 bases). This CDR3 comprises 15 residues. Trimming removed 3 bases from V and 4 bases from J, with 17 bases in between. Germline lookup yields CDR1 SGHRS and CDR2 YFSETQ. The CDR3 spells CASSSGTHLIYEQYF. CDR3 sequence (DNA): TGCGCCAGCAGCTCTGGGACTCACCTAATATACGAGCAGTACTTC. Full variable domain (rest looked up from reference TRBV5-1 and TRBJ2-7): KAGVTQTPRYLIKTRGQQVTLSCSPISGHRSVSWYQQTPGQGLQFLFEYFSETQRNKGNFPGRFSGRQFSNSRSEMNVSTLELGDSALYLCASSSGTHLIYEQYFGPGTRLTVT.

The rearrangement links TRBV18 to TRBJ2-1, with D possibly being TRBD2 (5 bases). CDR1 is KGHSH and CDR2 is LQKENI in the germline V gene. Trimming took 3 bases from V and 9 from J, leaving 12 bases between them. The CDR3 totals 13 residues. CDR3 sequence: CASSPTRSSEQFF. CDR3 nucleotide sequence: TGTGCCAGCTCACCCACTAGGTCGAGTGAGCAGTTCTTC.